This entry concerns a single T cell receptor beta chain. The target antigen is unknown. The data were obtained in a study of STAT5B mutations in CD4+ large granular lymphocyte leukemia. The CDR3 has 14 residues. Trimming cost V 10 bases and J 3 bases; bases outside gene matches: 6. Germline CDR1 reads SNHLY; CDR2 reads FYNNEI. Whole-study results and caveats: Main leukemic clonotypes were patient-specific, but 25% appeared at low frequency elsewhere. 8/27 top patient clones versus 2/35 control clones were TRBV06-family. Patient CD4-sorted repertoires stayed more clonal than healthy ones after leukemic-clone removal.

In the original processing: Lowest detectable productive clonotype frequency was 2.59 x 10-5. The repertoire was sequenced with immunoSEQ multiplex PCR; TCRdb's copy has only in-frame clones and lacks some. From that table come the V and J calls and clone size; the DNA was used to work out D and trimming. The data contain approximately 40,000 clones, approximately 80% of them seen just once; the ten biggest clones take up approximately 4%. This TCR was recovered from a human donor in good health. The sequencing input was CD4+ T cells from blood buffy coats. The rearrangement joins TRBV2 to TRBJ2-7, with 13 bases aligning to TRBD2. The CDR3 region is CATQGLAGVYEQYF. The CDR3 nucleotides are TGTGCCACCCAAGGACTAGCGGGGGTCTACGAGCAGTACTTC.